The clone carrying this T cell receptor (beta chain) was observed many times. What it recognizes is unknown. Construction of TCR beta libraries relied on iRepertoire HTBI primers and on Arm-PCR targeting CDR3 regions. TCRdb reprocessed the multiplex PCR reads via MiXCR and lists one record per CDR3 protein. The sample includes hundreds of thousands of distinct CDR3 sequences, approximately 16% seen only once; the top ten take 25% to 30%. The time point is: newly diagnosed GD, antithyroid drugs for less than 3 months. Scientists built the TCR library using RNA that was extracted from PBMCs. V shed 0 bases and J 4 bases; nucleotides not matched to a gene: 3. The CDR3 is 15 amino acids. Germline CDR1 is SGHTA and CDR2 is FQGNSA. The data were taken from a study of regulatory T cells in long-lasting Graves disease. Study results and limitations: Comparison showed that persistent patients shared more public clonotypes (about 2,700) than new patients (nearly 1,000).

In addition, the sample was reused for a study of T cells in Graves' hyperthyroidism and ophthalmopathy.

The rearrangement links TRBV7-2 to TRBJ2-5; 9 positions match TRBD2. The sample was peripheral blood mononuclear cells (PBMCs), taken at new diagnosis, from a patient treated with antithyroid drugs. The source is a man aged 40-49 years with Graves disease. Written as DNA, the CDR3 is TGTGCCAGCAGCTTAGCGTTACTAGCGGGAGAGACCCAGTACTTC. This codes for CASSLALLAGETQYF.